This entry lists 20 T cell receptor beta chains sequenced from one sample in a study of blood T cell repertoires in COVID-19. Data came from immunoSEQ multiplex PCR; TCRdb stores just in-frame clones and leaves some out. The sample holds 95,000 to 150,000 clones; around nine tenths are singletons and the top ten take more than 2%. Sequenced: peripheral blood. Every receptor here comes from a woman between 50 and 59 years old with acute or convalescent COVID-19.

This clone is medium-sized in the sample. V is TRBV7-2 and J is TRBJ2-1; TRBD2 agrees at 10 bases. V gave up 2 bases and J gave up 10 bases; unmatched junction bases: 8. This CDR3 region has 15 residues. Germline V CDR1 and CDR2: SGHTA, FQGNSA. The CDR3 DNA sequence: TGTGCCAGCAGCTTACAATCTAGCGGGAGTCGGGAGCAGTTCTTC. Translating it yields CASSLQSSGSREQFF.

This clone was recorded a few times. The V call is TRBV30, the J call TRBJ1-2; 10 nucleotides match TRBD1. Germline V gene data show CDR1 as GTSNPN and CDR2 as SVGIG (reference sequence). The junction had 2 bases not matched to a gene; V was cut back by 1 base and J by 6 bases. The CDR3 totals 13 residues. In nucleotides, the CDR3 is TGTGCCTGGAGTGCCGGGACAGGGGATGGCTACACCTTC. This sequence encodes CAWSAGTGDGYTF. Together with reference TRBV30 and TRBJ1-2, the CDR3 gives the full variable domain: SQTIHQWPATLVQPVGSPLSLECTVEGTSNPNLYWYRQAAGRGLQLLFYSVGIGQISSEVPQNLSASRPQDRQFILSSKKLLLSDSGFYLCAWSAGTGDGYTFGSGTRLTVV.

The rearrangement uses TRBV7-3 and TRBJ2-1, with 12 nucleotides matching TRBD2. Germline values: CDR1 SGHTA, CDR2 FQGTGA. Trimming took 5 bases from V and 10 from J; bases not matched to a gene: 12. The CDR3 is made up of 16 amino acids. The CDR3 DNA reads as TGTGCCAGCAGCCCCCAACCTAGCGGGGGGGCTCAGGAGCAGTTCTTC. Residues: CASSPQPSGGAQEQFF.

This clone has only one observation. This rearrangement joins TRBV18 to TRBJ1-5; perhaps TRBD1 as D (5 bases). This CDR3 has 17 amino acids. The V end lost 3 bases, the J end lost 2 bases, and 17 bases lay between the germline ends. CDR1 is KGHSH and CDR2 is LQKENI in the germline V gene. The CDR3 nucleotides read TGTGCCAGCTCACCGGGCGGGGCAGGGTTGGGCAATCAGCCCCAGCATTTT. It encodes CASSPGGAGLGNQPQHF.

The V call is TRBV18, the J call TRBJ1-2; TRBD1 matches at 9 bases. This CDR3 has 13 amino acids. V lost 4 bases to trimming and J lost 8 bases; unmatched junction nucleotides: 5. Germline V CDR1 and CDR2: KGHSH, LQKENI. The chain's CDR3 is CASSRGQGKGYTF. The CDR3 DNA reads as TGTGCCAGCTCACGAGGACAGGGGAAAGGCTACACCTTC.

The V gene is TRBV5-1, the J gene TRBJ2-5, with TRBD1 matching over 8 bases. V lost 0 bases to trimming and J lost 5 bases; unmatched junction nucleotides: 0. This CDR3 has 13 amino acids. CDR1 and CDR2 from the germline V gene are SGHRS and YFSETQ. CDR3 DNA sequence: TGCGCCAGCAGCTTGGGGACAGGGGAGACCCAGTACTTC. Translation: CASSLGTGETQYF.

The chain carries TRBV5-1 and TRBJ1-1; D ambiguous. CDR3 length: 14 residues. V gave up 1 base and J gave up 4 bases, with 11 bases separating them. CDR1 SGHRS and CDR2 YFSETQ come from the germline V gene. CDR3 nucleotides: TGCGCCAGCAGCTTGCCAACAGTCCCCACTGAAGCTTTCTTT. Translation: CASSLPTVPTEAFF.

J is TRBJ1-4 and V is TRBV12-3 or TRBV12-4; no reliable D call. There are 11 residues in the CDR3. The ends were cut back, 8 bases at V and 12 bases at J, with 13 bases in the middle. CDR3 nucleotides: TGTGCCAGCTTCGGAACGGGAGAACTGTTTTTT. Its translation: CASFGTGELFF.

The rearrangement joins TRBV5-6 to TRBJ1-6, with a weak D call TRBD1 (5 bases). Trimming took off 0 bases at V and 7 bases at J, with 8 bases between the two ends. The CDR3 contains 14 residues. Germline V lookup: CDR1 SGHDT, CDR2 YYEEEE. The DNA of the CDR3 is TGTGCCAGCAGCTTGGAGAGACAGAATTCACCCCTCCACTTT. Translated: CASSLERQNSPLHF.

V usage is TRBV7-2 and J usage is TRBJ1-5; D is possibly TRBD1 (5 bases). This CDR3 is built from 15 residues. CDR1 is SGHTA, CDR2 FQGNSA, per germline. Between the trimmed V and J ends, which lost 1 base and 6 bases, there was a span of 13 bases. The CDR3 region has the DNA TGTGCCAGCAGCTTAGTTGGGGGGATGGGTCAGCCCCAGCATTTT. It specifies CASSLVGGMGQPQHF.

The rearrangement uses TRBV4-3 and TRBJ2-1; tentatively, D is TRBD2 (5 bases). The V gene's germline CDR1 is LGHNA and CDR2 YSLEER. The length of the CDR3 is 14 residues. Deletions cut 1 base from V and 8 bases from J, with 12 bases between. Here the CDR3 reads CASSQAAGVDEQFF. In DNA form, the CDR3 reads TGCGCCAGCAGCCAAGCCGCCGGGGTGGATGAGCAGTTCTTC.

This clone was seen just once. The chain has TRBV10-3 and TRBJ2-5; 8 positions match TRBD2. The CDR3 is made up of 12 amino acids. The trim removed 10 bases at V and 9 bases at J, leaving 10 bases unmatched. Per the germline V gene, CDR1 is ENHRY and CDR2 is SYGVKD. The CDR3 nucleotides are TGTGCCACCGGACTAGCCGAGGGACCCCAGTACTTC. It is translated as CATGLAEGPQYF.

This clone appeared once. Written as DNA, the CDR3 is TGTGCCAGCAGTTCCCTAGCGATGGAGACCCAGTACTTC. Its translation: CASSSLAMETQYF. This sequence joins TRBV12-3 or TRBV12-4 and TRBJ2-5; D is possibly TRBD2 (6 bases). The CDR3 is made up of 13 amino acids. V gave up 4 bases and J gave up 5 bases, with 11 bases separating them.

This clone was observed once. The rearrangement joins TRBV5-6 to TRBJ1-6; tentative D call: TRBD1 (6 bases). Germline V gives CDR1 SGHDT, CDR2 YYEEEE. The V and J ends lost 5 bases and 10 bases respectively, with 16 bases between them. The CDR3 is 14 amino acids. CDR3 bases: TGTGCCAGCAGGAGGGGGGGGGCCGGATCACCCCTCCACTTT. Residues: CASRRGGAGSPLHF.

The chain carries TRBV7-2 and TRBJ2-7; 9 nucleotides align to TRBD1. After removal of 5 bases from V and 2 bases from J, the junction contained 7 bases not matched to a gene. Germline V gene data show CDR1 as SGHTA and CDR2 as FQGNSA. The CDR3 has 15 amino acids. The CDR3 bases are TGTGCCAGCAGCCGGGACAGGGTACCCACCTACGAGCAGTACTTC. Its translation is CASSRDRVPTYEQYF.

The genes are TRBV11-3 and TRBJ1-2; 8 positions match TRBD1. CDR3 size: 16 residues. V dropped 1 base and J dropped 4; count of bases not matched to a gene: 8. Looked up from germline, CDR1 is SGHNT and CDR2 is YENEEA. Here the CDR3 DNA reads TGTGCCAGCAGCTTAGTTTCGACAGGGGCCATCTATGGCTACACCTTC. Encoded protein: CASSLVSTGAIYGYTF.

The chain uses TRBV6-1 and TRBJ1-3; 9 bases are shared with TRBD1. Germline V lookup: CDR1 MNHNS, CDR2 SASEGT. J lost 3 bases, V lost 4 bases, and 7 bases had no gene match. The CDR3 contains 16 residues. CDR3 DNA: TGTGCCAGCAGTGCGGGACAGGGTACGTTTGGAAACACCATATATTTT. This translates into CASSAGQGTFGNTIYF.

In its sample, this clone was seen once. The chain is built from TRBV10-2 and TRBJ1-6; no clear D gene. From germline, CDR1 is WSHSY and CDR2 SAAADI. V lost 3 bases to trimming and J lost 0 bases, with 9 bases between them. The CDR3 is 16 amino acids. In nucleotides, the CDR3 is TGCGCCAGCAGTGATCGGGTTGGCTCCTATAATTCACCCCTCCACTTT. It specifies CASSDRVGSYNSPLHF.

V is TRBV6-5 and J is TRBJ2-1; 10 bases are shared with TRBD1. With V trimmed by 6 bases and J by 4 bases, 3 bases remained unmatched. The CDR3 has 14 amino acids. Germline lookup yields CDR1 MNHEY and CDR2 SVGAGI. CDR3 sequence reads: CASRRQGAYNEQFF. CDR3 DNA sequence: TGTGCCAGCAGGAGACAGGGGGCATACAATGAGCAGTTCTTC.

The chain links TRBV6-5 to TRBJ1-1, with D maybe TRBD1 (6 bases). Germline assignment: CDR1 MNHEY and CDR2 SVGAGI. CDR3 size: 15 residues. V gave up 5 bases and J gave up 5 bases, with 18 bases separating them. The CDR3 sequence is CASSLIGTSETEAFF. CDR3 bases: TGTGCCAGCAGTCTAATTGGGACAAGTGAGACTGAAGCTTTCTTT.